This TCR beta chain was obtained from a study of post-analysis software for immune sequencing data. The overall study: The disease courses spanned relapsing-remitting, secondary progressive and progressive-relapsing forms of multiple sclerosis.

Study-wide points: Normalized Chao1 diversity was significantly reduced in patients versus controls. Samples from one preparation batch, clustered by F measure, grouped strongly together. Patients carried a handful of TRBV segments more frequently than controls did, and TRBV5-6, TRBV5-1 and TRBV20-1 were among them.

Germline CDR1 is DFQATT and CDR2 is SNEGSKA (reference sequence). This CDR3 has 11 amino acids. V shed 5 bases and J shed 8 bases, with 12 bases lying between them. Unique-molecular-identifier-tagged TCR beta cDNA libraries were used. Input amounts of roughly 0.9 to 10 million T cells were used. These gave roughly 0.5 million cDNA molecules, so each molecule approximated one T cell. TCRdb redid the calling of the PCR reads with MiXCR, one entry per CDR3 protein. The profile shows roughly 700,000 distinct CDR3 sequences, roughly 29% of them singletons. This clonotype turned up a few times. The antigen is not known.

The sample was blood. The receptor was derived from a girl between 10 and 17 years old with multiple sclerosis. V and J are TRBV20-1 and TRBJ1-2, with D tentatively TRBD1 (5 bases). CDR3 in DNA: TGCAGTGCTCCTCCCAGGGAAGGCTACACCTTC. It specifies CSAPPREGYTF.